These 24 T cell receptor beta chains share one sample of origin, sequenced in a study of cytomegalovirus exposure and HLA in healthy donors. The PCR used 60 Vbeta and 13 Jbeta primers. Assay: immunoSEQ multiplex PCR; the TCRdb copy retains only in-frame clones and omits some. The profile covers some 140,000 clones, with nearly 80% appearing a single time and roughly 0.99% taken by the ten largest. The sample consisted of PBMCs. Receptor source: a male donor in good health and CMV-seronegative.

This chain connects TRBV6-5 to TRBJ2-5, with 11 bases matching TRBD2. The germline CDR1 and CDR2 sequences are MNHEY and SVGAGI. The CDR3 spans 15 residues. With V trimmed by 2 bases and J by 7 bases, 6 bases remained unmatched. The CDR3 coding sequence is TGTGCCAGCAGTTACGTAGCGGGGGGGGAGGGGACCCAGTACTTC. Translation gives CASSYVAGGEGTQYF.

V gene TRBV10-3 combines with J gene TRBJ2-3, with D possibly being TRBD1 (6 bases). Trimming left V 4 bases short and J 0 bases short, with 20 bases between. This CDR3 has 18 amino acids. Germline values: CDR1 ENHRY, CDR2 SYGVKD. CDR3 in amino acids: CAISARGRKATSTDTQYF. CDR3 sequence (DNA): TGTGCCATCAGTGCCAGGGGCCGAAAGGCCACTAGCACAGATACGCAGTATTTT.

This chain links TRBV12-5 with TRBJ1-2, with 7 bases fitting TRBD1. The CDR3 is 20 amino acids. The germline gives CDR1 LGHNT, CDR2 FRNRAP. V gave up 2 bases and J gave up 0 bases; unmatched junction bases: 18. CDR3 sequence reads: CASGLTLRDVWDRANYGYTF. The CDR3 DNA follows: TGTGCTAGTGGTTTGACTCTTAGGGACGTGTGGGACAGAGCTAACTATGGCTACACCTTC.

The V and J genes are TRBV11-3 and TRBJ1-3, with TRBD1 as a possible D gene (5 bases). This CDR3 region has 16 residues. Trimming stripped 1 base from V and 2 bases from J, with 12 bases between. Germline CDR1 is SGHNT and CDR2 is YENEEA. In DNA form, the CDR3 reads TGTGCCAGCAGCTTAGCGGCAGGGCACACTGGAAACACCATATATTTT. It codes for CASSLAAGHTGNTIYF.

This chain joins TRBV4-3 and TRBJ1-6; 10 positions agree with TRBD1. Unmatched junction bases numbered 7, after V lost 0 bases and J lost 8 bases. Germline assignment: CDR1 LGHNA and CDR2 YSLEER. The CDR3 spans 17 residues. CDR3 in DNA: TGCGCCAGCAGCCAAGACGGTATAGGACAGGGGGATTCACCCCTCCACTTT. This encodes CASSQDGIGQGDSPLHF.

The rearrangement joins TRBV4-1 to TRBJ1-6; possibly TRBD1 for D (6 bases). Germline loops: CDR1 MGHRA, CDR2 YSYEKL. The CDR3 is made up of 16 amino acids. V lost 4 bases to trimming and J lost 4 bases, with 14 bases between them. The CDR3 sequence: CASSLGDTTYNSPLHF. Written as DNA, the CDR3 is TGCGCCAGCAGCCTCGGGGACACTACGTATAATTCACCCCTCCACTTT.

The J gene is TRBJ2-7, the V gene TRBV7-2, with D possibly matching TRBD2 (7 bases). The CDR3 loop spans 15 amino acids. Germline-derived CDR1 and CDR2 are SGHTA and FQGNSA. V lost 5 bases to trimming and J lost 7 bases, with 21 bases between them. CDR3 residues: CASSEGRGPLGEQYF. The CDR3 nucleotides read TGTGCCAGCAGCGAAGGGCGGGGGCCTCTGGGGGAGCAGTACTTC.

This clone has more than one count but fewer than ten. At one end, the junction sequence differs from germline, possibly due to a read error. The chain is built from TRBV27 and TRBJ1-1, with D unresolved. This CDR3 region has 13 residues. Germline V gene lookup returns CDR1 MNHEY and CDR2 SMNVEV (reference sequence). The CDR3 DNA reads TGTGCCAGCAGTTTATCGTTGAACTCTGAAGCTTTCTTT. Protein product: CASSLSLNSEAFF.

This clone was seen ten or more times. Here the CDR3 DNA reads TGTGCCAGCAGAGGGACTCAAAGGCCAAACACCATATATTTT. Its protein is CASRGTQRPNTIYF. This chain connects TRBV5-6 to TRBJ1-3, with a weak D call TRBD1 (5 bases). This CDR3 spans 14 amino acids. The germline V gene has CDR1 SGHDT and CDR2 YYEEEE. Trimming left V 5 bases short and J 6 bases short, with 15 bases between.

The rearrangement links TRBV7-2 to TRBJ1-2; D possibly corresponds to TRBD1 (6 bases). The CDR3 spans 13 residues. The ends were cut back, 1 base at V and 7 bases at J, with 10 bases in the middle. Germline CDR1 reads SGHTA; CDR2 reads FQGNSA. CDR3 loop: CASSLDREAGYTF. CDR3 bases: TGTGCCAGCAGCTTAGACAGGGAAGCTGGCTACACCTTC. The entire variable domain, with the rest obtained from reference TRBV7-2 and TRBJ1-2, is as follows: GAGVSQSPSNKVTEKGKDVELRCDPISGHTALYWYRQSLGQGLEFLIYFQGNSAPDKSGLPSDRFSAERTGGSVSTLTIQRTQQEDSAVYLCASSLDREAGYTFGSGTRLTVV.

This clone was observed a handful of times. V and J are TRBV4-1 and TRBJ2-1; D gene ambiguous. In germline, CDR1 is MGHRA, CDR2 YSYEKL. This CDR3 region has 13 residues. Deletions cut 4 bases from V and 12 bases from J, with 16 bases between. The CDR3 DNA is TGCGCCAGCAGCCCGACGGTCGAACAGAGGCAGTTCTTC. Its translation is CASSPTVEQRQFF.

The chain combines TRBV6-6 with TRBJ2-3; the match to TRBD2 covers 8 bases. Germline loops: CDR1 MNHNY, CDR2 SVGAGI (reference sequence). Losses at the gene ends were 2 bases for V and 7 bases for J; bases not matched to a gene: 8. The CDR3 is 15 amino acids. Here the CDR3 reads CASSYGRGAENTQYF. DNA of the CDR3: TGTGCCAGCAGTTACGGGCGGGGGGCCGAGAATACGCAGTATTTT.

The gene calls are TRBV19 and TRBJ1-4; TRBD1 matches at 7 bases. Trimming cost V 5 bases and J 7 bases; bases outside gene matches: 10. The length of the CDR3 is 15 residues. Germline CDR1 is LNHDA and CDR2 is SQIVND (reference sequence). CDR3 amino acids: CASSLPPGGREKLFF. CDR3 DNA sequence: TGTGCCAGTAGTCTACCTCCAGGGGGGCGTGAAAAACTGTTTTTT.

The sample holds a few counts of this clone. This chain links TRBV4-3 with TRBJ2-1; 7 bases are shared with TRBD1. This CDR3 is built from 18 residues. J lost 0 bases, V lost 4 bases, and 12 bases had no gene match. Germline CDR1 is LGHNA and CDR2 is YSLEER. The CDR3: CASSPSITDRSSYNEQFF. The CDR3 DNA follows: TGCGCCAGCAGCCCATCCATAACGGACAGGAGCTCCTACAATGAGCAGTTCTTC.

The chain combines TRBV11-2 with TRBJ2-5; a possible D gene is TRBD1 (5 bases). Germline CDR1 and CDR2: SGHAT and FQNNGV. CDR3 length: 14 amino acids. V lost 1 base and J lost 5, with 11 bases in between. The CDR3 DNA reads as TGTGCCAGCAGCTTAGTTCAGGGTCGGGAGACCCAGTACTTC. Amino acid sequence: CASSLVQGRETQYF.

This clone has more than one count but fewer than ten. V usage is TRBV4-1 and J usage is TRBJ1-1, with unresolved D. With 0 bases removed from V and 11 bases from J, the gap between germline ends came to 13 bases. This CDR3 comprises 13 residues. Germline V gene sequence: CDR1 MGHRA, CDR2 YSYEKL. The CDR3, as DNA: TGCGCCAGCAGCCAAGAAAACAGAGAGCGGGCTTTCTTT. Its protein is CASSQENRERAFF.

The chain combines TRBV7-3 with TRBJ2-5; possible D gene TRBD1, 5 bases. Between the trimmed V and J ends, which lost 4 bases and 5 bases, there was a span of 20 bases. Germline V gene lookup returns CDR1 SGHTA and CDR2 FQGTGA. The CDR3 consists of 16 residues. CDR3 residues: CASSSLPVRGWETQYF. CDR3 nucleotides: TGTGCCAGCAGCTCCCTCCCGGTAAGGGGTTGGGAGACCCAGTACTTC.

The V call is TRBV7-2, the J call TRBJ2-5, with TRBD1 identical over 10 bases. J lost 4 bases, V lost 3 bases, and 8 bases had no gene match. The CDR3 contains 16 residues. Germline CDR1 reads SGHTA; CDR2 reads FQGNSA. CDR3 residues: CASSFGQGVVRETQYF. The CDR3 DNA is TGTGCCAGCAGCTTCGGACAGGGGGTGGTTAGAGAGACCCAGTACTTC. The whole variable domain, filled in from reference TRBV7-2 and TRBJ2-5, reads GAGVSQSPSNKVTEKGKDVELRCDPISGHTALYWYRQSLGQGLEFLIYFQGNSAPDKSGLPSDRFSAERTGGSVSTLTIQRTQQEDSAVYLCASSFGQGVVRETQYFGPGTRLLVL.

This clone came up a few times. This chain links TRBV4-3 with TRBJ1-6; the match to TRBD1 covers 7 bases. Germline CDR1 is LGHNA and CDR2 is YSLEER. The CDR3 spans 15 residues. Trimming removed 4 bases from V and 10 bases from J; junction bases left unmatched: 10. The CDR3 DNA reads TGCGCCAGCAGCCGAACCCAGGGGGGCGAATCACCCCTCCACTTT. It codes for CASSRTQGGESPLHF.

The chain is built from TRBV7-2 and TRBJ2-2; 7 bases align to TRBD2. This CDR3 region has 15 residues. CDR1 and CDR2 (germline): SGHTA, FQGNSA. V shed 2 bases and J 6 bases; nucleotides not matched to a gene: 6. The CDR3 bases are TGTGCCAGCAGCTTAATGGGGGGAGGGTCCGGGGAGCTGTTTTTT. Its translation: CASSLMGGGSGELFF.

The genes are TRBV6-5 and TRBJ2-7; TRBD1 aligns across 8 bases. Losses at the gene ends were 7 bases for V and 2 bases for J; bases not matched to a gene: 7. Germline CDR1 MNHEY, CDR2 SVGAGI. This CDR3 has 14 residues. CDR3 in amino acids: CASTSGTGTYEQYF. Here the CDR3 DNA reads TGTGCCAGCACCTCTGGGACAGGAACCTACGAGCAGTACTTC.

CDR3 nucleotide sequence: TGTGCCAGCAGCTTAGGGAGATCAGAGACCCAGTACTTC. This encodes CASSLGRSETQYF. V and J are TRBV11-2 and TRBJ2-5, with unresolved D. The germline gives CDR1 SGHAT, CDR2 FQNNGV. Trimming took 1 base from V and 4 from J, leaving 7 bases between them. The CDR3 loop spans 13 amino acids.

In this sample, this clone turned up a few times. The chain combines TRBV10-1 with TRBJ2-1; D is perhaps TRBD2 (5 bases). V was cut by 2 bases and J by 6 bases, with 14 bases left in between. The CDR3 totals 15 residues. Germline loops: CDR1 WNHNN, CDR2 SYGVQD (reference sequence). The CDR3 spells CASSERGLALNEQFF. The CDR3 nucleotides read TGCGCCAGCAGTGAGCGTGGGCTAGCTCTCAATGAGCAGTTCTTC.

V usage is TRBV7-2 and J usage is TRBJ2-5; 8 nucleotides line up with TRBD2. There are 13 residues in the CDR3. Unmatched junction bases numbered 5, after V lost 7 bases and J lost 4 bases. The germline CDR1 and CDR2 sequences are SGHTA and FQGNSA. CDR3 region: CASTRGGRETQYF. Written as DNA, the CDR3 is TGTGCCAGCACCCGGGGGGGCCGAGAGACCCAGTACTTC.